The present TCR beta chain was sequenced within a study of cytomegalovirus exposure and HLA in healthy donors. Across the study: A previous analysis identified 95 million to 120 million unique TCR beta sequences derived from roughly 180 million T cells.

The V and J ends lost 5 bases and 6 bases, in that order; junction bases with no gene match: 6. This CDR3 region has 14 residues. In germline, CDR1 is MGHDK, CDR2 SYGVNS. PCR primers comprised 60 Vbeta and 13 Jbeta primers. TCRdb keeps only in-frame clones here, not all; method: immunoSEQ multiplex PCR. The top ten hold about 1.5% of the sample, which has tens of thousands of clones, about four fifths seen once. The material sequenced was PBMCs. The rearrangement joins TRBV25-1 to TRBJ1-5, with 8 bases fitting TRBD1. This TCR was recovered from a female donor in good health and CMV-seronegative. The DNA of the CDR3 is TGTGCCAGCAGTCCAGGACAGGGAGGTCAGCCCCAGCATTTT. It translates to CASSPGQGGQPQHF.